This TCR beta chain was documented in a study of blood T cell repertoires in COVID-19. Study-wide context: Researchers got acute and convalescent COVID-19 samples from the United States, Italy and Spain.

J was trimmed by 1 base and V by 4 bases; bases with no gene match: 7. Per germline, CDR1 MGHRA and CDR2 YSYEKL. The CDR3 has 16 amino acids. Assay used: immunoSEQ multiplex PCR; TCRdb lists only in-frame clones, some missing. The sample holds some 200,000 clones, 84% seen once. This chain uses TRBV4-1 with TRBJ2-1, with 7 nucleotides matching TRBD2. Sequenced material: peripheral blood. The sequence was collected from a man younger than 45 with active or convalescent COVID-19. The CDR3 sequence: CASSPLGGGSYNEQFF. The CDR3 nucleotides read TGCGCCAGCAGCCCCTTAGGCGGGGGTTCCTACAATGAGCAGTTCTTC.